The clone carrying this TCR beta chain was counted once. There are 14 residues in the CDR3. Germline assignment: CDR1 SGHVS and CDR2 FQNEAQ. With 4 bases removed from V and 4 bases from J, the gap between germline ends came to 10 bases. These data are taken from a study of blood T cell repertoires in COVID-19. Background on the study: COVID-19 samples from acute and convalescent phases originated in the United States, Italy and Spain. T cells, B-cell-depleted T cells, or PBMCs provided the cDNA or gDNA that served as material.

Original data processing: Amplification of reference gene primers was used by the study to estimate nucleated cell counts. Data came from immunoSEQ multiplex PCR; TCRdb stores just in-frame clones and leaves some out. That table is the source of V, J and clone size, and D and trimming were worked out from the DNA. This table holds tens of thousands of clones, roughly 81% found once. This chain joins TRBV7-8 and TRBJ2-2; D is perhaps TRBD1 (5 bases). The sample comprised peripheral blood. The sequence derives from a man older than 75 with acute or convalescent COVID-19. The chain's CDR3 is CASSSRGGTGELFF. CDR3 in DNA: TGTGCCAGCAGCTCAAGGGGTGGCACCGGGGAGCTGTTTTTT.